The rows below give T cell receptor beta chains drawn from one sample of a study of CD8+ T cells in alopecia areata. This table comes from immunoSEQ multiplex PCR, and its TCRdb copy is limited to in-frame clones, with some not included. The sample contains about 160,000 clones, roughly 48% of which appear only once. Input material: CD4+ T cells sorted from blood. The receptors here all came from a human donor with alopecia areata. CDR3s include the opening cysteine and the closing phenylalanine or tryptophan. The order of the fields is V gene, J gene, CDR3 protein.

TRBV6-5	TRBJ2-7	CASSFIGTSIEQYF
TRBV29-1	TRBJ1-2	CSVEGSGGGYTF
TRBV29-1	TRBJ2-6	CSVEGSGFSGANVLTF
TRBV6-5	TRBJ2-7	CASSYSGTLYEQYF
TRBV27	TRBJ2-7	CASKSEGYVYEQYF
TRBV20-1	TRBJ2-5	CSASEETQYF
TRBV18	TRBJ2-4	CASSPLAKNIQYF
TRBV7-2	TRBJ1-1	CASSETTGTALLNTEAFF
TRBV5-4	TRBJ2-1	CASSQTGLNEQFF
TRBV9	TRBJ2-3	CASSDLAADPYTDTQYF
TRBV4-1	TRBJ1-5	CASSQVGQVHQPQHF
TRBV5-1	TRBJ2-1	CASSLAQNVRGNEQFF
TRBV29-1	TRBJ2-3	CSVELAGGRGTDTQYF
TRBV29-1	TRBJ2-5	CSVKEETQYF
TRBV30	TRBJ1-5	CAWRPQGIDQPQHF
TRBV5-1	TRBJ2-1	CASSLVALIPYNEQFF
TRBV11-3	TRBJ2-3	CASSLGRWTDTQYF
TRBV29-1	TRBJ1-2	CSASGQGGLEHGYTF
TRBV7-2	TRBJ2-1	CASRLAGTSGSFEQFF
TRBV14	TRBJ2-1	CASSTMAADSYNEQFF
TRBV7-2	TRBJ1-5	CASSLAPGVAQHF
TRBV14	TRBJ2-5	CASSDARGPWETQYF
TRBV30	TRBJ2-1	CAWMGLARVHNEQFF
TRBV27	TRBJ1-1	CASSINRERTEAFF
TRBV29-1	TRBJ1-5	CSVGQGDSNQPQHF
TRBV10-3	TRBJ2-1	CAISGSGGPIEQFF
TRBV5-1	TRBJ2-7	CASSLVGESIYEQYF
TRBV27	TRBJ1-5	CASNLTESNQPQHF
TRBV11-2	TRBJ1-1	CASSLAGNMNTEAFF
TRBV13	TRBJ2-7	CASSPPSGRASSGYEQYF
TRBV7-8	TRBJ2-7	CASSLNIYEQYF
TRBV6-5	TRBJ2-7	CASSPYDPASYEQYF
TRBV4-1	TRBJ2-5	CASSQGAARNQETQYF
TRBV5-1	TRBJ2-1	CASNSGQGSYNEQFF
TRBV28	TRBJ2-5	CASSSLVETQYF
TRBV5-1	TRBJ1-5	CASSYDREGGQPQHF
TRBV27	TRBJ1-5	CASSFFGSNQPQHF
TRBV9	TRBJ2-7	CASSVDGTYEQYF
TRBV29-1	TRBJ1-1	CSVLVPGQGLNTEAFF
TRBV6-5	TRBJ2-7	CASRLGSPGYEQYF
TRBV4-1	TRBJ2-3	CASSQDLDRGQTDTQYF
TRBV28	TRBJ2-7	CASSLLDYSYEQYF
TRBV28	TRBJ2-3	CASILAGPTTDTQYF
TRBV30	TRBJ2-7	CAWTRLAGVYEQYF
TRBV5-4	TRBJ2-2	CASSLAGASANTGELFF
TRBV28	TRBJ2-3	CASSSGTGEKYF
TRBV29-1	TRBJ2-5	CSVDSSGVRETQYF
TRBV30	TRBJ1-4	CAWSVLGKLFF
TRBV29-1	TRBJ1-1	CSVVRESPMIPEAFF
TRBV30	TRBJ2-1	CAGWREYGDEQFF
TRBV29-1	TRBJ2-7	CSVGDRGLGEQYF
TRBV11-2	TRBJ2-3	CASSFFDRVHTESQYF